This TCR beta chain was recovered during a study of identical twins. Overall study results and limits: Invariant MAIT and iNKT cells could partly confound zero-insertion analyses.

As concerns this clonotype: Its antigen is unknown.

A template switching step contributed a universal primer site, while unique molecular identifiers were present in the cDNA. TCRdb called the 5' RACE reads again in MiXCR, with one record for every CDR3 protein. This table has hundreds of thousands of distinct CDR3 sequences, around 6% appearing once. V gave up 0 bases and J gave up 6 bases, with 7 bases separating them. In germline, CDR1 is GTSNPN, CDR2 SVGIG (reference sequence). This CDR3 is built from 12 residues. The clonotype was recovered from a man younger than 35 in good health. Sequencing was done on a sample of naive T cells sorted from blood. This sequence joins TRBV30 and TRBJ2-3; no clear D gene. CDR3 coding DNA: TGTGCCTGGAGTGTGACCCCGGATACGCAGTATTTT. Its protein product is CAWSVTPDTQYF.